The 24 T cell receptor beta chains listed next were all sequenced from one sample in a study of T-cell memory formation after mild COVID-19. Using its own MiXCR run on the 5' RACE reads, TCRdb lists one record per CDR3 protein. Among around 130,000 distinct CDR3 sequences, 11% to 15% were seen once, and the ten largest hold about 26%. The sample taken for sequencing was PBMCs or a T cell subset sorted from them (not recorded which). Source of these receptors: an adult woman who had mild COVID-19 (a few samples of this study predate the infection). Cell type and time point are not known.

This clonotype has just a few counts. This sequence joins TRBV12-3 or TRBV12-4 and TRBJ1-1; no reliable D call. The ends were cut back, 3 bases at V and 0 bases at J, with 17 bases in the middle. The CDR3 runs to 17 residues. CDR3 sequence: CASSFQPLTRMNTEAFF. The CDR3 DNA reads TGTGCCAGCAGTTTCCAACCCCTGACACGCATGAACACTGAAGCTTTCTTT.

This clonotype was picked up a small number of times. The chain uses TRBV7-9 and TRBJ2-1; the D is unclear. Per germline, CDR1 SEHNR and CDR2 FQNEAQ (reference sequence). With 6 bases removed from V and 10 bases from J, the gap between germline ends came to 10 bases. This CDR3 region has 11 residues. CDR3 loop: CASRDEGEQFF. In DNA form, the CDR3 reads TGTGCCAGCAGGGATGAAGGAGAGCAGTTCTTC.

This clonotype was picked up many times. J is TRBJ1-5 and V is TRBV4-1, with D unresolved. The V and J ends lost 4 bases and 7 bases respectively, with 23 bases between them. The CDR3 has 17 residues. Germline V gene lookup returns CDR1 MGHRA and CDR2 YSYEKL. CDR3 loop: CASSLAEGSEVRQPQHF. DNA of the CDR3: TGCGCCAGCAGCCTGGCTGAGGGAAGCGAGGTACGGCAGCCCCAGCATTTT.

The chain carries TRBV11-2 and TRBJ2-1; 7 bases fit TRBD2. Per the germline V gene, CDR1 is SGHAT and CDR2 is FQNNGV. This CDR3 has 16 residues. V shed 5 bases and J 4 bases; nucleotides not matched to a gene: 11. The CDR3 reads CASSPLGGRVYNEQFF. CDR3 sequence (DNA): TGTGCCAGCAGCCCCCTGGGCGGGAGAGTATACAATGAGCAGTTCTTC.

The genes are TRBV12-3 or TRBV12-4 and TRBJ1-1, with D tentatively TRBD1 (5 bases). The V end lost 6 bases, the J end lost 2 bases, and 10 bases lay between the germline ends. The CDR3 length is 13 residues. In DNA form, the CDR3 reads TGTGCCAGCAGACCGGGGCCAAACACTGAAGCTTTCTTT. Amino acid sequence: CASRPGPNTEAFF.

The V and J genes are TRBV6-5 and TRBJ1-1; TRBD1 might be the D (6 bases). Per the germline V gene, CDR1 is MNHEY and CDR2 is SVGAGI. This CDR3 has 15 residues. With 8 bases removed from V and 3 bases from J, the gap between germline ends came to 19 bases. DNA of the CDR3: TGTGCCAGCCTCCCAGGGACACCAGAATACACTGAAGCTTTCTTT. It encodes CASLPGTPEYTEAFF.

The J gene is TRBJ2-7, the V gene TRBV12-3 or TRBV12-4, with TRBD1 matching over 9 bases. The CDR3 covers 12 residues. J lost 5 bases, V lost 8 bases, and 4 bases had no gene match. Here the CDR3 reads CASAWDRDEQYF. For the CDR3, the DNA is TGTGCCAGCGCCTGGGACAGGGACGAGCAGTACTTC.

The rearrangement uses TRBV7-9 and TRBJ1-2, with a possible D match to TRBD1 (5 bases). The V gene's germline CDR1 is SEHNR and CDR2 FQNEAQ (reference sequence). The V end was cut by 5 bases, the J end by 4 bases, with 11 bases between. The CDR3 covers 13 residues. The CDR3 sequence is CASSTPGRYGYTF. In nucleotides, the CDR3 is TGTGCCAGCAGCACACCAGGGCGCTATGGCTACACCTTC.

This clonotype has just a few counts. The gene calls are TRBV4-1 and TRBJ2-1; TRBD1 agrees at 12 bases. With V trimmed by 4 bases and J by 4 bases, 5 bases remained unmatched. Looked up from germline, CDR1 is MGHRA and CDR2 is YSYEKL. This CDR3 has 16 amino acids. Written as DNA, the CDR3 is TGCGCCAGCAGCCTGGGACAGGGGGCCGGTTACAATGAGCAGTTCTTC. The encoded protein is CASSLGQGAGYNEQFF.

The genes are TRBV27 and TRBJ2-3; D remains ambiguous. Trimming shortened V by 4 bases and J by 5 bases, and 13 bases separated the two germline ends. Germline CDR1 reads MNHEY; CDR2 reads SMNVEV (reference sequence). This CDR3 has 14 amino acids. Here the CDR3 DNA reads TGTGCCAGCAGTTCCCCTGGGCCGTTAGATACGCAGTATTTT. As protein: CASSSPGPLDTQYF.

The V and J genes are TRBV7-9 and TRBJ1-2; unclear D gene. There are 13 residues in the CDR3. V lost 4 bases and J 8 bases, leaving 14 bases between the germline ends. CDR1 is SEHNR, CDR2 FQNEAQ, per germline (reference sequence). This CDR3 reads CASSSGSLGGYTF. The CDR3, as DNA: TGTGCCAGCAGCTCCGGGTCCCTCGGGGGCTACACCTTC.

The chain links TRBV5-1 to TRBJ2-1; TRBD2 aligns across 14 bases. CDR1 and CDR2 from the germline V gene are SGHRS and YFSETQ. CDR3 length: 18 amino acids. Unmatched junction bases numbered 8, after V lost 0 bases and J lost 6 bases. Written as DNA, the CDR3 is TGCGCCAGCAGCTTGGCCCCGGGACTAGCGGGAGAGGGCAATGAGCAGTTCTTC. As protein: CASSLAPGLAGEGNEQFF. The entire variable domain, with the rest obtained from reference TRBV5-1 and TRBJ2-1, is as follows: KAGVTQTPRYLIKTRGQQVTLSCSPISGHRSVSWYQQTPGQGLQFLFEYFSETQRNKGNFPGRFSGRQFSNSRSEMNVSTLELGDSALYLCASSLAPGLAGEGNEQFFGPGTRLTVL.

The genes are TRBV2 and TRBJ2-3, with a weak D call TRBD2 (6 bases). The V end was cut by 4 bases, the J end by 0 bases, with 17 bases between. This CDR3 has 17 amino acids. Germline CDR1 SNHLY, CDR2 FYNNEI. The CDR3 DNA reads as TGTGCCAGCAGTGGACTCTGGGGTAGCGGTAGCACAGATACGCAGTATTTT. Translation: CASSGLWGSGSTDTQYF.

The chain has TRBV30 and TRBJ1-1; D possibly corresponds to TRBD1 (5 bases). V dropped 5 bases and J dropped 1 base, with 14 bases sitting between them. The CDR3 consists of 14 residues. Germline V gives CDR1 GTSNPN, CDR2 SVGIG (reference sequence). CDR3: CAWAPPGSNTEAFF. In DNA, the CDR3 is TGTGCCTGGGCCCCCCCAGGGTCGAACACTGAAGCTTTCTTT.

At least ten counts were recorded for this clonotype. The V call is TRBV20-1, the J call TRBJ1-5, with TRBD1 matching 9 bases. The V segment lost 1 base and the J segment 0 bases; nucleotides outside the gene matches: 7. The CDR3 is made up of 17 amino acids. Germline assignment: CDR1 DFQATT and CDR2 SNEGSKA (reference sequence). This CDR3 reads CSARVGQGAYSNQPQHF. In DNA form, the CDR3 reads TGCAGTGCTAGAGTGGGACAGGGAGCTTATAGCAATCAGCCCCAGCATTTT.

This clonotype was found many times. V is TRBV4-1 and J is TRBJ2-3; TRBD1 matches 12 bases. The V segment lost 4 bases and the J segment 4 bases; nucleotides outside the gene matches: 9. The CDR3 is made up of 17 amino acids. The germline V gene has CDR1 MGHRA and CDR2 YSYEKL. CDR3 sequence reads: CASSPLPGQGAADTQYF. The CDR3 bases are TGCGCCAGCAGCCCTCTCCCGGGACAGGGGGCCGCAGATACGCAGTATTTT.

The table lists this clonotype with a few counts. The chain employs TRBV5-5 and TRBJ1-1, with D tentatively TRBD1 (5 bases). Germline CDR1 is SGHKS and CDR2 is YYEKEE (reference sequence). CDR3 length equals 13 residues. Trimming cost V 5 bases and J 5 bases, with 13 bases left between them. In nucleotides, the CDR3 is TGTGCCAGCAGGAGGACAACCGGAACTGAAGCTTTCTTT. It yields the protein CASRRTTGTEAFF. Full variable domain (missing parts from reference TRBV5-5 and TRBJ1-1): DAGVTQSPTHLIKTRGQQVTLRCSPISGHKSVSWYQQVLGQGPQFIFQYYEKEERGRGNFPDRFSARQFPNYSSELNVNALLLGDSALYLCASRRTTGTEAFFGQGTRLTVV.

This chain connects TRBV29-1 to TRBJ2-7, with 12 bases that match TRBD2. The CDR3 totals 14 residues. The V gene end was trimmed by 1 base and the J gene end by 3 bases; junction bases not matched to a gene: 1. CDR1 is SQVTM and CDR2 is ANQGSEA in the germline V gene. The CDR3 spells CSVEGTSGNYEQYF. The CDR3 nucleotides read TGCAGCGTTGAAGGGACTAGCGGGAACTACGAGCAGTACTTC.

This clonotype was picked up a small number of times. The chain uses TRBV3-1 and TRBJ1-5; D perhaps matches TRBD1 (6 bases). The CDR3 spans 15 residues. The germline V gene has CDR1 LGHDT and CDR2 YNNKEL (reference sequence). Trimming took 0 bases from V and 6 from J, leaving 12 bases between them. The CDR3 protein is CASSQDRAGAQPQHF. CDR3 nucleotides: TGTGCCAGCAGCCAAGATCGGGCAGGGGCTCAGCCCCAGCATTTT.

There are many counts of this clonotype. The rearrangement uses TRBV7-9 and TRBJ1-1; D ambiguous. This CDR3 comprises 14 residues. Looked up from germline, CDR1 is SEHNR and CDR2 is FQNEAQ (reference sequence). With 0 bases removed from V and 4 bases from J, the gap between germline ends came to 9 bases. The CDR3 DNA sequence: TGTGCCAGCAGCTTAGCGGAGGGTAGCACTGAAGCTTTCTTT. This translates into CASSLAEGSTEAFF.

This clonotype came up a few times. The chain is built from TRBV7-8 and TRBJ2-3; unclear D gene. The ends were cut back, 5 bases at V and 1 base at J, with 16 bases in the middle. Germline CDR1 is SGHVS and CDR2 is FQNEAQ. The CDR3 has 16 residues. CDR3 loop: CASSLKVFPRTDTQYF. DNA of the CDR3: TGTGCCAGCAGCCTTAAGGTGTTCCCCCGCACAGATACGCAGTATTTT.

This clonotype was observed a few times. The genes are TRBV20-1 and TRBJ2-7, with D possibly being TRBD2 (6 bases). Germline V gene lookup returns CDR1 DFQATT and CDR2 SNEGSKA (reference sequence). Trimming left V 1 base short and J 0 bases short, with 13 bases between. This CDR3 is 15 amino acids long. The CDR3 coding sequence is TGCAGTGCTAGAGCCGGGACTCATTTCTCCTACGAGCAGTACTTC. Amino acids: CSARAGTHFSYEQYF.

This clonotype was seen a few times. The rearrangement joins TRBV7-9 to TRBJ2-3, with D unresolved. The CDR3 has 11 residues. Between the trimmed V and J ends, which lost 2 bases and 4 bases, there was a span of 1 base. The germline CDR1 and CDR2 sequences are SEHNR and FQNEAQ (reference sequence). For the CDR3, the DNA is TGTGCCAGCAGCTTACCAGATACGCAGTATTTT. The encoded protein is CASSLPDTQYF.

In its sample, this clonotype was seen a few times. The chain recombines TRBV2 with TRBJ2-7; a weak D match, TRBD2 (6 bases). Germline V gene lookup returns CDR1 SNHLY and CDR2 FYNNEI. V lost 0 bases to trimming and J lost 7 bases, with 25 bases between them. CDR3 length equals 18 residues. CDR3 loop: CASSEALLEGHPPLEQYF. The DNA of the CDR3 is TGTGCCAGCAGTGAAGCGCTTCTGGAGGGGCATCCCCCTTTAGAGCAGTACTTC.